This T cell receptor (beta chain) was sequenced in a study of blood T cells in healthy people across ages. Trimming removed 6 bases from V and 3 bases from J; junction bases left unmatched: 6. Germline values: CDR1 SGHNT, CDR2 YENEEA. The CDR3 covers 14 residues. Primers used in a second PCR of about 6 to 11 cycles were a sample-barcoded 5' primer and a J-beta primer mix. TCRdb analysed the 5' RACE reads with MiXCR anew, one entry per CDR3 protein. The sample contains some 800,000 distinct CDR3 sequences, 20% to 30% of which appear only once. These data were also reused for a study on T cells of mothers and their children.

Material: blood. This chain joins TRBV11-3 and TRBJ2-3; 7 bases align to TRBD1. The sequence was obtained from a boy younger than 18 in good health. As DNA, the CDR3 is TGTGCCAGCAGTGAACAGGGGTTGACAGATACGCAGTATTTT. Amino acid sequence: CASSEQGLTDTQYF.